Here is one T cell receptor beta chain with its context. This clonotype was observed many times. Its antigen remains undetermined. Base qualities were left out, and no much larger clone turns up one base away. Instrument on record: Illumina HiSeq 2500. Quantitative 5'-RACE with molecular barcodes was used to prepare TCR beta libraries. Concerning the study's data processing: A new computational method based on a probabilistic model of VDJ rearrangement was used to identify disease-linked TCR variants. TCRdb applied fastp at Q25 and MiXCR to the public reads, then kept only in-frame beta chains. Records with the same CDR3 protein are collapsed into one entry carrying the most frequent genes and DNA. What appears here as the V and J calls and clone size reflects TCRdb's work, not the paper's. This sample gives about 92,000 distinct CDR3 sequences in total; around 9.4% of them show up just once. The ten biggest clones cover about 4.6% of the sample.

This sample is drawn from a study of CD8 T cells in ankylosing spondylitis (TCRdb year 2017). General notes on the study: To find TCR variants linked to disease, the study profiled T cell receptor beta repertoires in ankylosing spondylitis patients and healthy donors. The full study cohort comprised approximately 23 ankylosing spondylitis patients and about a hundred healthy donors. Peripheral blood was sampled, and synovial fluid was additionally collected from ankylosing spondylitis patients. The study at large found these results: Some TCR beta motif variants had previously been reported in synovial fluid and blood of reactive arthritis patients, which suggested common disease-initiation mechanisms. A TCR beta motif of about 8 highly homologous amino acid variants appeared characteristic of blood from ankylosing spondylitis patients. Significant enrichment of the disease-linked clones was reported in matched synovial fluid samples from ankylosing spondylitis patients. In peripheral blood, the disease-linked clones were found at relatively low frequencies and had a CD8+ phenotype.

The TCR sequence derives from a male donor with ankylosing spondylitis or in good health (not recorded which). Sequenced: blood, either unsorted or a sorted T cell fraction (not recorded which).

This receptor carries the CDR3 CASSLDDWVAGGSSDTQYF. The DNA reads TGTGCCAGCAGCTTGGACGACTGGGTAGCGGGGGGGTCATCAGATACGCAGTATTTT. The rearranged segments are TRBV7-2 and TRBJ2-3; TRBD2 fits 11 bases in the junction. The germline V gene yields SGHTA for CDR1 and FQGNSA for CDR2. CDR3 length: 19 amino acids, cysteine to phenylalanine. Only the CDR3 portion is preserved as DNA: 57 bases, with reading frame beginning at the first base. For this chain, trimming is 3 bases at the V end and 4 bases at the J end, and the number of junction bases without a gene match is 15.